These 27 T cell receptor beta chains were all obtained from the same sample, sequenced in a study of circulating CD8 cells and anti-PD-1 response in melanoma. The QIAseq Immune Repertoire TCR panel built the libraries from roughly 16 ng of total RNA. MiXCR was run by TCRdb on the reads, yielding one entry per CDR3 protein. The table lists around 480 distinct CDR3 sequences, about 10% of them singletons. Sorting of live CD3+CD8+TCRalphabeta+ cells by PD-1 and/or TIGIT gave four subsets. Here the sequenced sample was CD8+ T cells from PBMCs, taken at baseline or after one month of anti-PD-1 therapy (not recorded which). The receptors were sampled from a human donor with melanoma.

Relative to its sample, this clonotype is large (0.1 to 1%). This chain uses TRBV7-3 with TRBJ2-2; possibly TRBD2 for D (6 bases). The CDR3 loop spans 15 amino acids. The V and J ends lost 0 bases and 5 bases respectively, with 10 bases between them. Germline lookup yields CDR1 SGHTA and CDR2 FQGTGA. The CDR3 spells CASSLTAGWTGELFF. DNA for the CDR3: TGTGCCAGCAGCTTAACAGCGGGTTGGACCGGGGAGCTGTTTTTT.

By frequency in the sample, this clonotype is large. The rearrangement uses TRBV19 and TRBJ1-1, with D tentatively TRBD1 (6 bases). The CDR3 loop spans 15 amino acids. Per germline, CDR1 LNHDA and CDR2 SQIVND (reference sequence). V gave up 6 bases and J gave up 6 bases, with 20 bases separating them. CDR3 sequence reads: CASSAVGGILSEAFF. CDR3 DNA sequence: TGTGCCAGTAGCGCGGTTGGGGGCATATTATCTGAAGCTTTCTTT.

This clonotype is large. This chain uses TRBV9 with TRBJ1-2; D gene unclear. Trimming stripped 0 bases from V and 1 base from J, with 10 bases between. Germline-derived CDR1 and CDR2 are SGDLS and YYNGEE. The CDR3 totals 15 residues. CDR3 in DNA: TGTGCCAGCAGCGTAGAACACACCGGTAACTATGGCTACACCTTC. Translation: CASSVEHTGNYGYTF.

Judged by abundance, this clonotype is medium-sized. The rearrangement joins TRBV5-5 to TRBJ2-7; D uncertain. This CDR3 region has 15 residues. Germline V gene lookup returns CDR1 SGHKS and CDR2 YYEKEE (reference sequence). Trimming cost V 1 base and J 2 bases, with 13 bases left between them. The CDR3 sequence is CASSLSTDPTYEQYF. The CDR3 bases are TGTGCCAGCAGCTTGTCGACTGACCCTACCTACGAGCAGTACTTC. Together with reference TRBV5-5 and TRBJ2-7, the CDR3 gives the full variable domain: DAGVTQSPTHLIKTRGQQVTLRCSPISGHKSVSWYQQVLGQGPQFIFQYYEKEERGRGNFPDRFSARQFPNYSSELNVNALLLGDSALYLCASSLSTDPTYEQYFGPGTRLTVT.

This clonotype was counted a few times. This rearrangement joins TRBV7-3 to TRBJ2-6; 8 positions match TRBD1. CDR1 and CDR2 from the germline V gene are SGHTA and FQGTGA. The CDR3 sequence is 18 residues long. V shed 2 bases and J 0 bases; nucleotides not matched to a gene: 6. CDR3 region: CASSLLGQVDSGANVLTF. The CDR3 DNA reads TGTGCCAGCAGCTTACTGGGACAGGTTGACTCTGGGGCCAACGTCCTGACTTTC.

In this sample, this clonotype is medium-sized. The chain employs TRBV20-1 and TRBJ1-2; 8 bases agree with TRBD1. The CDR3 is 12 residues long. With 5 bases clipped from V and 5 bases from J, the junction kept 4 bases outside the gene matches. The germline gives CDR1 DFQATT, CDR2 SNEGSKA (reference sequence). Here the CDR3 DNA reads TGCAGTGCTCCGGACAGGGAGTATGGCTACACCTTC. Protein sequence: CSAPDREYGYTF.

This clonotype is deemed medium-sized. The chain links TRBV25-1 to TRBJ2-7; 9 nucleotides match TRBD1. CDR1 is MGHDK, CDR2 SYGVNS, per germline. Losses at the gene ends were 4 bases for V and 5 bases for J; bases not matched to a gene: 9. This CDR3 spans 15 amino acids. DNA for the CDR3: TGTGCCAGCAGTGTCCGGGACAGGGAGGGGGACGAGCAGTACTTC. It is translated as CASSVRDREGDEQYF.

This clonotype is judged large (0.1 to 1%). This rearrangement joins TRBV27 to TRBJ2-7, with D possibly TRBD2 on 6 matching bases. The V end was cut by 6 bases, the J end by 3 bases, with 18 bases between. Looked up from germline, CDR1 is MNHEY and CDR2 is SMNVEV (reference sequence). The CDR3 extends over 15 amino acids. As DNA, the CDR3 is TGTGCCAGCAGCCAAAGACTAGGATCCCTCTACGAGCAGTACTTC. Translated: CASSQRLGSLYEQYF.

This clonotype is large by share. The V and J genes are TRBV12-3 or TRBV12-4 and TRBJ2-7; tentatively, D is TRBD1 (5 bases). The germline V and J ends were trimmed by 3 bases and 5 bases, with 5 bases remaining between them. This CDR3 is built from 11 residues. CDR3 in DNA: TGTGCCAGCAGTTTCAGGGACGAGCAGTACTTC. Its protein product is CASSFRDEQYF.

In its sample, this clonotype ranks as large (0.1 to 1%). The chain employs TRBV5-5 and TRBJ1-1, with TRBD1 matching over 9 bases. The CDR3 is made up of 17 amino acids. Germline values: CDR1 SGHKS, CDR2 YYEKEE (reference sequence). The J segment lost 8 bases and the V segment lost 4 bases, leaving 18 bases of the junction unmatched. CDR3 nucleotides: TGTGCCAGCAGCCACGGAACCGGGACAGGGAAGTCGACGGAAGCTTTCTTT. Its translation: CASSHGTGTGKSTEAFF.

This clonotype is labeled as medium-sized. The chain combines TRBV11-2 with TRBJ2-1; weak D call: TRBD2 (6 bases). The CDR3 sequence is 13 residues long. Trimming took 4 bases from V and 10 from J, leaving 14 bases between them. Germline V gives CDR1 SGHAT, CDR2 FQNNGV. CDR3 bases: TGTGCCAGCAGCTGGACGTCGGCGGGGGAGCAGTTCTTC. It is translated as CASSWTSAGEQFF.

In its sample, this clonotype ranks as large. CDR3: CASSYRLGNTEAFF. CDR3 sequence (DNA): TGTGCCAGCAGCTACCGGTTGGGGAACACTGAAGCTTTCTTT. The gene calls are TRBV7-2 and TRBJ1-1; D uncertain. The V end lost 4 bases, the J end lost 1 base, and 10 bases lay between the germline ends. Germline V CDR1 and CDR2: SGHTA, FQGNSA. This CDR3 has 14 amino acids.

This clonotype counts as medium-sized. The chain links TRBV19 to TRBJ2-1; D gene uncertain. CDR1 is LNHDA and CDR2 is SQIVND in the germline V gene (reference sequence). The V end was cut by 6 bases, the J end by 7 bases, with 16 bases between. The CDR3 runs 14 residues. The CDR3 sequence: CASRSPDGFNEQFF. The CDR3 coding sequence is TGTGCCAGTAGGAGCCCGGACGGGTTTAATGAGCAGTTCTTC.

Within the sample, this clonotype is large. V usage is TRBV12-3 or TRBV12-4 and J usage is TRBJ2-1; no clear D gene. There are 12 residues in the CDR3. The V gene lost 3 bases and the J gene lost 4 bases, with 4 bases spanning the gap. In nucleotides, the CDR3 is TGTGCCAGCAGTTTTATTTACAATGAGCAGTTCTTC. Translating gives CASSFIYNEQFF.

The chain has TRBV2 and TRBJ2-1; no clear D gene. V was trimmed by 7 bases and J by 7 bases, leaving 17 bases between them. The CDR3 loop spans 14 amino acids. Germline lookup yields CDR1 SNHLY and CDR2 FYNNEI. The CDR3 loop reads CASNHTAERNEQFF. The DNA of the CDR3 is TGTGCCAGCAATCACACCGCAGAGAGGAATGAGCAGTTCTTC.

This clonotype is judged large. The rearrangement uses TRBV6-2 or TRBV6-3 and TRBJ2-7, with D tentatively TRBD1 or TRBD2 (6 bases each). This CDR3 contains 11 residues. In germline, CDR1 is MNHEY, CDR2 SVGEGT. V lost 11 bases, J lost 0 bases, and 8 bases lay in between. The CDR3 DNA is TGTGCCGGGGGGCCCTCCTACGAGCAGTACTTC. It encodes CAGGPSYEQYF.

Within the sample, this clonotype is medium-sized. J is TRBJ2-2 and V is TRBV20-1, with TRBD2 matching over 9 bases. Trimming removed 0 bases from V and 4 bases from J; junction bases left unmatched: 6. The CDR3 length is 16 residues. Germline V gene sequence: CDR1 DFQATT, CDR2 SNEGSKA (reference sequence). In DNA form, the CDR3 reads TGCAGTGCTAGAGATGGTCGGCGGGGGGGCACCGGGGAGCTGTTTTTT. Protein: CSARDGRRGGTGELFF.

This clonotype is categorized as large. The V call is TRBV25-1, the J call TRBJ2-1; 13 nucleotides align to TRBD2. The germline V gene has CDR1 MGHDK and CDR2 SYGVNS. The CDR3 has 16 residues. The V gene end was trimmed by 5 bases and the J gene end by 4 bases; junction bases not matched to a gene: 5. The CDR3 DNA reads TGTGCCAGCAGTCCCCGGACTAGCGGGGGATACAATGAGCAGTTCTTC. Translation gives CASSPRTSGGYNEQFF.

Relative to its sample, this clonotype is medium-sized. The chain joins TRBV7-6 to TRBJ2-7; D is perhaps TRBD1 or TRBD2 (5 bases each). Trimming took 5 bases from V and 6 from J, leaving 14 bases between them. The germline V gene encodes CDR1 SGHVS and CDR2 FNYEAQ. The CDR3 has 13 residues. CDR3 sequence (DNA): TGTGCCAGCAGCCAAAACGAGGGGCGCGAGCAGTACTTC. It encodes CASSQNEGREQYF. Combining the CDR3 with reference TRBV7-6 and TRBJ2-7 gives the whole variable domain GAGVSQSPRYKVTKRGQDVALRCDPISGHVSLYWYRQALGQGPEFLTYFNYEAQQDKSGLPNDRFSAERPEGSISTLTIQRTEQRDSAMYRCASSQNEGREQYFGPGTRLTVT.

In this sample, this clonotype is hyperexpanded (1% or more). V gene TRBV19 combines with J gene TRBJ2-1, with D perhaps being TRBD1 or TRBD2 (7 bases each). Looked up from germline, CDR1 is LNHDA and CDR2 is SQIVND (reference sequence). The CDR3 spans 15 residues. Trimming pared 5 bases from V and 4 bases from J, leaving 15 bases between. The DNA for the CDR3 is TGTGCCAGTAGTGCAGGGGGGGGCGCTTACAATGAGCAGTTCTTC. As protein: CASSAGGGAYNEQFF.

Within the sample, this clonotype is large. This sequence joins TRBV12-3 or TRBV12-4 and TRBJ2-3, with 8 bases fitting TRBD2. With V trimmed by 8 bases and J by 0 bases, 16 bases remained unmatched. CDR3 length: 18 residues. The CDR3 region is CASSPGAGGPLSTDTQYF. CDR3 bases: TGTGCCAGCTCCCCCGGGGCGGGGGGACCACTGAGCACAGATACGCAGTATTTT.

By sample fraction, this clonotype is hyperexpanded. The gene calls are TRBV5-5 and TRBJ2-3; D tentatively reads TRBD1 or TRBD2 (5 bases each). Germline V gene data show CDR1 as SGHKS and CDR2 as YYEKEE (reference sequence). The CDR3 consists of 17 residues. Trimming shortened V by 4 bases and J by 0 bases, and 18 bases separated the two germline ends. CDR3 in DNA: TGTGCCAGCAGCCCTTCCGGGGCCTTACCTAGCACAGATACGCAGTATTTT. This encodes CASSPSGALPSTDTQYF. Using reference TRBV5-5 and TRBJ2-3 for the parts outside the CDR3, the full variable domain is DAGVTQSPTHLIKTRGQQVTLRCSPISGHKSVSWYQQVLGQGPQFIFQYYEKEERGRGNFPDRFSARQFPNYSSELNVNALLLGDSALYLCASSPSGALPSTDTQYFGPGTRLTVL.

This clonotype is termed large. The chain joins TRBV4-1 to TRBJ2-7; D is unclear. V shed 8 bases and J shed 2 bases, with 13 bases lying between them. This CDR3 contains 13 residues. Germline V gene sequence: CDR1 MGHRA, CDR2 YSYEKL. CDR3 in amino acids: CASGRTLTYEQYF. In DNA form, the CDR3 reads TGCGCCAGCGGACGAACGTTGACCTACGAGCAGTACTTC.

This clonotype showed up just once. V and J are TRBV10-3 and TRBJ2-1, with D tentatively TRBD2 (5 bases). Trimming stripped 2 bases from V and 2 bases from J, with 10 bases between. This CDR3 has 15 residues. Germline V gene data show CDR1 as ENHRY and CDR2 as SYGVKD. The CDR3 here is CAISEGSVAYNEQFF. The CDR3 nucleotides are TGTGCCATCAGTGAGGGTAGCGTCGCCTACAATGAGCAGTTCTTC.

This rearrangement joins TRBV4-2 to TRBJ2-7, with a tentative D call TRBD2 (7 bases). The germline V gene has CDR1 LGHNA and CDR2 YNFKEQ. The CDR3 covers 16 residues. Trimming stripped 8 bases from V and 1 base from J, with 21 bases between. CDR3 DNA: TGTGCCAGCGGGTACGGGGGGCCAGGGGAGTCCTACGAGCAGTACTTC. Its translation is CASGYGGPGESYEQYF.

On this clonotype itself: A much larger clone lies a single base off, so this may be a read error. V is TRBV7-2 and J is TRBJ1-1; tentatively, D is TRBD1 (5 bases). Germline V gives CDR1 SGHTA, CDR2 FQGNSA. The CDR3 extends over 14 amino acids. The CDR3 DNA sequence: TGTGCCGGCAGCTGGGGACTTATGAACACTGAAGCTTTCTTT. It translates to CAGSWGLMNTEAFF.

This clonotype is labeled as medium-sized (0.01 to 0.1%). This chain uses TRBV19 with TRBJ2-2, with TRBD1 matching over 7 bases. From germline, CDR1 is LNHDA and CDR2 SQIVND (reference sequence). CDR3 size: 16 residues. The junction had 5 bases not matched to a gene; V was cut back by 4 bases and J by 0 bases. In nucleotides, the CDR3 is TGTGCCAGTAGTACCTGGGACAGAGCGAACACCGGGGAGCTGTTTTTT. Its protein is CASSTWDRANTGELFF.